The 17 T cell receptor beta chains listed next were all sequenced from one sample in a study of blood T cell repertoires in COVID-19. Clones were read by immunoSEQ multiplex PCR, and TCRdb kept only the in-frame ones, dropping some. The sample yields about 110,000 clones, over 55% seen once. Sequencing input: peripheral blood. These receptors all come from a human donor with acute or convalescent COVID-19. The donor label of this sample is uncertain.

This clone was seen at least ten times. V gene TRBV12-3 or TRBV12-4 combines with J gene TRBJ2-1, with TRBD1 matching over 9 bases. There are 13 residues in the CDR3. The ends lost 6 bases at V and 13 bases at J; junction bases unmatched: 10. This CDR3 is CASRNNRGRAQFF. The CDR3 DNA reads as TGTGCCAGCAGAAACAACAGGGGGCGGGCTCAGTTCTTC.

This chain uses TRBV10-2 with TRBJ2-4; 8 positions match TRBD2. Germline CDR1 and CDR2: WSHSY and SAAADI. After removal of 7 bases from V and 0 bases from J, the junction contained 8 bases not matched to a gene. This CDR3 has 16 residues. This chain's CDR3 is CASKQLADLAKNIQYF. Written as DNA, the CDR3 is TGCGCCAGCAAACAACTAGCGGACCTAGCCAAAAACATTCAGTACTTC.

The V gene is TRBV29-1, the J gene TRBJ2-5; TRBD2 is a possible D gene (5 bases). The CDR3 covers 14 residues. V was clipped by 4 bases and J by 5 bases, with 17 bases between them. CDR1 is SQVTM and CDR2 is ANQGSEA in the germline V gene. Written as DNA, the CDR3 is TGCAGCGTTGTATTGGGCACTCGGAGGGAGACCCAGTACTTC. This translates into CSVVLGTRRETQYF. Drawing the rest from reference TRBV29-1 and TRBJ2-5, the complete variable domain is SAVISQKPSRDICQRGTSLTIQCQVDSQVTMMFWYRQQPGQSLTLIATANQGSEATYESGFVIDKFPISRPNLTFSTLTVSNMSPEDSSIYLCSVVLGTRRETQYFGPGTRLLVL.

This clone was seen a few times. This chain links TRBV10-3 with TRBJ2-1, with 8 bases aligning to TRBD2. The germline gives CDR1 ENHRY, CDR2 SYGVKD. The CDR3 spans 18 residues. The V gene end was trimmed by 0 bases and the J gene end by 7 bases; junction bases not matched to a gene: 14. CDR3 in DNA: TGTGCCATCAGTGAGTCCAACTGGAGGAGCGGGGGAGGGAATGAGCAGTTCTTC. Translation: CAISESNWRSGGGNEQFF.

The chain uses TRBV11-2 and TRBJ2-2, with D tentatively TRBD1 (5 bases). Trimming pared 6 bases from V and 0 bases from J, leaving 5 bases between. The CDR3 contains 13 residues. The V gene's germline CDR1 is SGHAT and CDR2 FQNNGV. The CDR3 nucleotides read TGTGCCAGCAGGGGGCCGAACACCGGGGAGCTGTTTTTT. It translates to CASRGPNTGELFF.

V gene TRBV5-1 combines with J gene TRBJ1-2; possible D gene TRBD1, 5 bases. CDR1 is SGHRS and CDR2 is YFSETQ in the germline V gene. The CDR3 has 14 residues. Trimming pared 4 bases from V and 5 bases from J, leaving 15 bases between. The chain's CDR3 is CASSPGTVWYGYTF. DNA of the CDR3: TGCGCCAGCAGCCCAGGGACTGTTTGGTATGGCTACACCTTC.

The chain uses TRBV18 and TRBJ2-3, with a tentative D call TRBD2 (5 bases). This CDR3 spans 14 amino acids. The V gene's germline CDR1 is KGHSH and CDR2 LQKENI. V lost 1 base, J lost 2 bases, and 7 bases lay in between. The CDR3 DNA reads TGTGCCAGCTCACCACGAGCGGACACAGATACGCAGTATTTT. Its translation: CASSPRADTDTQYF.

The chain recombines TRBV7-6 with TRBJ2-5; TRBD1 aligns across 9 bases. The CDR3 length is 15 residues. CDR1 is SGHVS and CDR2 is FNYEAQ in the germline V gene. Trimming at V came to 0 bases and at J to 5 bases, leaving 4 bases not matched to a gene. The CDR3 loop is CASSLAGQGGETQYF. The CDR3, as DNA: TGTGCCAGCAGCTTAGCGGGACAGGGAGGCGAGACCCAGTACTTC.

The rearrangement joins TRBV28 to TRBJ1-5, with a possible D match to TRBD1 (5 bases). The ends were cut back, 11 bases at V and 7 bases at J, with 15 bases in the middle. CDR1 is MDHEN, CDR2 SYDVKM, per germline. The CDR3 sequence is 12 residues long. In nucleotides, the CDR3 is TGTGCCGCCACGGGGGAGTGGCAGCCCCAGCATTTT. Protein: CAATGEWQPQHF. Filled out from reference TRBV28 and TRBJ1-5, the complete variable domain reads DVKVTQSSRYLVKRTGEKVFLECVQDMDHENMFWYRQDPGLGLRLIYFSYDVKMKEKGDIPEGYSVSREKKERFSLILESASTNQTSMYLCAATGEWQPQHFGDGTRLSIL.

The chain joins TRBV23-1 to TRBJ1-2; D is unclear. TRBV23-1 falls under the ORF class, with uncertain function. This CDR3 region has 16 residues. V lost 6 bases to trimming and J lost 5 bases, with 22 bases between them. The CDR3 nucleotides read TGCGCCAGCAGGCCAAGGACTCCAACGGGGAAATATGGCTACACCTTC. It yields the protein CASRPRTPTGKYGYTF.

The V gene is TRBV2, the J gene TRBJ1-1, with 7 bases identical to TRBD1. With 6 bases clipped from V and 0 bases from J, the junction kept 1 base outside the gene matches. The germline gives CDR1 SNHLY, CDR2 FYNNEI. CDR3 length: 13 residues. The CDR3, as DNA: TGTGCCAGCAGAGACAGGGTGAACACTGAAGCTTTCTTT. As protein: CASRDRVNTEAFF. Based on the CDR3 plus reference TRBV2 and TRBJ1-1, the full variable domain is EPEVTQTPSHQVTQMGQEVILRCVPISNHLYFYWYRQILGQKVEFLVSFYNNEISEKSEIFDDQFSVERPDGSNFTLKIRSTKLEDSAMYFCASRDRVNTEAFFGQGTRLTVV.

The rearrangement uses TRBV27 and TRBJ2-7, with no clear D. This CDR3 contains 13 residues. Looked up from germline, CDR1 is MNHEY and CDR2 is SMNVEV (reference sequence). Trimming shortened V by 9 bases and J by 1 base, and 13 bases separated the two germline ends. The CDR3 sequence: CAREVERSYEQYV. The CDR3 DNA is TGTGCCAGAGAGGTAGAGAGATCCTACGAGCAGTACGTC.

The table lists this clone with a count of one. The chain employs TRBV18 and TRBJ2-7; 11 bases line up with TRBD1. Trimming at V came to 3 bases and at J to 4 bases, leaving 5 bases not matched to a gene. Per the germline V gene, CDR1 is KGHSH and CDR2 is LQKENI. This CDR3 contains 15 residues. The CDR3 reads CASSPGTGGLYEQYF. CDR3 sequence (DNA): TGTGCCAGCTCACCCGGGACAGGGGGTTTGTACGAGCAGTACTTC.

The chain has TRBV18 and TRBJ1-1, with D perhaps matching TRBD1 (5 bases). Trimming stripped 4 bases from V and 0 bases from J, with 9 bases between. CDR1 is KGHSH, CDR2 LQKENI, per germline. The CDR3 is 14 amino acids. For the CDR3, the DNA is TGTGCCAGCTCACTCCGACAGATGAACACTGAAGCTTTCTTT. The encoded protein is CASSLRQMNTEAFF.

This clone was seen just once. The CDR3 DNA reads TGTGCCAGCAGCGTATCAGGGCTAGCGGCAGGCGAGCAGTACTTC. Translated, it gives CASSVSGLAAGEQYF. J is TRBJ2-7 and V is TRBV9; 7 nucleotides match TRBD2. The V gene end was trimmed by 1 base and the J gene end by 6 bases; junction bases not matched to a gene: 10. The CDR3 spans 15 residues. Germline V CDR1 and CDR2: SGDLS, YYNGEE.

This clone was picked up one time. The rearrangement links TRBV19 to TRBJ1-5; D perhaps matches TRBD1 (6 bases). V lost 6 bases, J lost 5 bases, and 8 bases lay in between. Germline V gene data show CDR1 as LNHDA and CDR2 as SQIVND (reference sequence). The CDR3 has 12 residues. CDR3: CASRQGDQPQHF. The CDR3 bases are TGTGCCAGTAGACAGGGTGATCAGCCCCAGCATTTT.

This rearrangement joins TRBV28 to TRBJ2-1, with D perhaps matching TRBD1 (5 bases). Germline CDR1 is MDHEN and CDR2 is SYDVKM. Trimming left V 5 bases short and J 6 bases short, with 20 bases between. CDR3 length equals 16 residues. CDR3 protein: CASSPPTVTLGNEQFF. Here the CDR3 DNA reads TGTGCCAGCAGTCCCCCGACAGTCACTCTTGGCAATGAGCAGTTCTTC.